This entry is about one T cell receptor (beta chain). Original data processing: Amplification from reference gene primers served as the basis for estimated nucleated cell counts. TCRdb's table, derived via immunoSEQ multiplex PCR, lists solely in-frame clones and lacks some. The DNA was the basis for D and trimming; V, J and clone size are from that table. The sample consists of approximately 150,000 clones, around 84% of them appearing once. The record originates from a study of blood T cell repertoires in COVID-19. Background on the study: PBMCs, B-cell-depleted T cells, or T cells were the source of the cDNA or gDNA that made up the material.

The CDR3 extends over 12 amino acids. The V end lost 5 bases, the J end lost 4 bases, and 9 bases lay between the germline ends. CDR1 and CDR2 from the germline V gene are SGHTS and YDEGEE. The chain recombines TRBV5-8 with TRBJ1-1, with a weak D call TRBD1 (6 bases). This receptor was obtained from an elderly woman with acute or convalescent COVID-19. Sequencing was performed on peripheral blood. CDR3 bases: TGTGCCAGCAGTGCAGGGGTCACTGAAGCTTTCTTT. Residues: CASSAGVTEAFF.